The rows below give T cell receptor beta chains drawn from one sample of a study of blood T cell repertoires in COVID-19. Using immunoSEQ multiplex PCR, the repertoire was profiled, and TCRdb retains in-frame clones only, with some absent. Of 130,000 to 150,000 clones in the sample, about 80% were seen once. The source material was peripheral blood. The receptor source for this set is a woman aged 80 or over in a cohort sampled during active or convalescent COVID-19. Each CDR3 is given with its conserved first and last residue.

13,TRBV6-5,CASSTGKQETQYF
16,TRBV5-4,CASSRMDRGQNTEAFF
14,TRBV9,CASSVDTGRETQYF
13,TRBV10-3,CAISGGQGYGYTF
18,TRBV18,CASSPKIDSRSFYYEQYF
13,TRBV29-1,CSVDHRSDTEAFF
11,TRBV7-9,CASSSRGEQYF
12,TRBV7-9,CASSAQLYGYTF
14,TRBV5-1,CASSLDGVGYGYTF
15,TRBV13,CASSKTSGGYNEQFF
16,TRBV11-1,CASSSWGQGANTEAFF